One T cell receptor (beta chain) is described in this entry. Antigen specificity is unknown. This sample also contains other DNA sequences that code for the same CDR3. V dropped 0 bases and J dropped 7; count of bases not matched to a gene: 5. Germline V gene data show CDR1 as SGHRS and CDR2 as YFSETQ. This CDR3 has 16 amino acids. The data were obtained in a study of shared clonotypes between healthy human individuals. Study-wide findings and caveats: Clonotype sharing among donors likely depends on sequencing depth.

Assay used: immunoSEQ multiplex PCR; TCRdb lists only in-frame clones, some missing. The data hold roughly 1,000,000 clones, with around 82% observed a single time. The source is a man aged 18-30 years in good health. Some clones in this sample may be carry-over from other donors' samples. The source material was memory CD4+ T cells from PBMCs. Subset specified: CD45RA-negative fraction. The chain is built from TRBV5-1 and TRBJ2-1, with 12 bases that match TRBD2. The CDR3 DNA reads as TGCGCCAGCAGCTTGGTACTAGCGGGAGGTGGGAATGAGCAGTTCTTC. Translating it yields CASSLVLAGGGNEQFF.